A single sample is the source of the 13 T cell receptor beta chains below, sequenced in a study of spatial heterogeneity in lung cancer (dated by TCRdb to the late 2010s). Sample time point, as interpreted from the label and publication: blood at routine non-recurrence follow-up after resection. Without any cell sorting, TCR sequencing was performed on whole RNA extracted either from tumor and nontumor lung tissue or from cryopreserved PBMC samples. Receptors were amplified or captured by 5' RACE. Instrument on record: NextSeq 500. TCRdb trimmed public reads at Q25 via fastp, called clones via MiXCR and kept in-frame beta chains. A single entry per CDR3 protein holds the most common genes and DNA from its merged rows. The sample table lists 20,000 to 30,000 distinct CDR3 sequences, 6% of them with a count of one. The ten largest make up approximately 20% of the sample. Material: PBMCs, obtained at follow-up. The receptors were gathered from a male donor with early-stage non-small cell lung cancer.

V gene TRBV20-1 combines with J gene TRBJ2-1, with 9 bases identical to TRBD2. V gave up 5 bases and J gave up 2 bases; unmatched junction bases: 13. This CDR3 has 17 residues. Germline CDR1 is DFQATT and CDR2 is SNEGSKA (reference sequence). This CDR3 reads CSAHHQLSGRTYNEQFF. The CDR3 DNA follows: TGCAGTGCTCACCACCAGCTTAGCGGGAGAACCTACAATGAGCAGTTCTTC.

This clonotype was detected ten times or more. The CDR3 loop reads CARRTGDETGNTIYF. CDR3 bases: TGTGCCAGACGAACAGGGGACGAGACTGGAAACACCATATATTTT. The chain recombines TRBV21-1 with TRBJ1-3; the table's D call TRBD1 went unverified against the DNA. TRBV21-1 is flagged as a pseudogene. This CDR3 has 15 amino acids.

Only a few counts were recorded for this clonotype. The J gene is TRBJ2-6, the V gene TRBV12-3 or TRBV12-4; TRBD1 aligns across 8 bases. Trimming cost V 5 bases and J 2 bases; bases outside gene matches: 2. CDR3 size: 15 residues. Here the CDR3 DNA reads TGTGCCAGCAGTCAACAGGGGGCTGGGGCCAACGTCCTGACTTTC. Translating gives CASSQQGAGANVLTF.

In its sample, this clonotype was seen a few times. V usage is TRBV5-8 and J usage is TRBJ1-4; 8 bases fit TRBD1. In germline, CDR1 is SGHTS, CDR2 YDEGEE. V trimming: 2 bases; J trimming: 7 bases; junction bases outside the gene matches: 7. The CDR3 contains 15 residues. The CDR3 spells CASSFRQGKGEKLFF. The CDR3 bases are TGTGCCAGCAGCTTCCGACAGGGGAAAGGTGAAAAACTGTTTTTT.

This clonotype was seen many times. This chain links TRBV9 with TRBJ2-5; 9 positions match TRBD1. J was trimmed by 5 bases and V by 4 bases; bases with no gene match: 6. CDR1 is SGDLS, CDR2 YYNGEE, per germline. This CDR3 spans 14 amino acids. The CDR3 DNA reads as TGTGCCAGCAGCTTTTACGGACAGGGGGAGACCCAGTACTTC. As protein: CASSFYGQGETQYF.

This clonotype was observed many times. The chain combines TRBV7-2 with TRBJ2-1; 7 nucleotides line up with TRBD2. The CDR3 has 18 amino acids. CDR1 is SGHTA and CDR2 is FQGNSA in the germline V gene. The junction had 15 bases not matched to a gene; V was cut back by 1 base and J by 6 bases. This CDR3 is CASSLGTVNWRERNEQFF. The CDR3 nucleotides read TGTGCCAGCAGCTTAGGAACGGTAAATTGGCGGGAGCGCAATGAGCAGTTCTTC. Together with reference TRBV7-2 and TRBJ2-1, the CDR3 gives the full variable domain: GAGVSQSPSNKVTEKGKDVELRCDPISGHTALYWYRQSLGQGLEFLIYFQGNSAPDKSGLPSDRFSAERTGGSVSTLTIQRTQQEDSAVYLCASSLGTVNWRERNEQFFGPGTRLTVL.

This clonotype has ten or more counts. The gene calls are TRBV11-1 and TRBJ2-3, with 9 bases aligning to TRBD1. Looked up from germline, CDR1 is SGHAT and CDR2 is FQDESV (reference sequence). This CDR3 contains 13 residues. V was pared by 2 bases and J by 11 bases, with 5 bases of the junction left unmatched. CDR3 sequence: CASSLRTGDGQYF. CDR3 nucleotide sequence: TGTGCCAGCAGCTTACGGACAGGGGATGGGCAGTATTTT.

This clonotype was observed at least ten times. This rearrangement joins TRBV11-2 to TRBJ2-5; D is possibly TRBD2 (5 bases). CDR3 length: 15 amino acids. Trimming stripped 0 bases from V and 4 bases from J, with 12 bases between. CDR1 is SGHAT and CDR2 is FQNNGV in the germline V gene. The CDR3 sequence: CASSLDNRAGETQYF. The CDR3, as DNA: TGTGCCAGCAGCTTAGATAACCGGGCGGGAGAGACCCAGTACTTC.

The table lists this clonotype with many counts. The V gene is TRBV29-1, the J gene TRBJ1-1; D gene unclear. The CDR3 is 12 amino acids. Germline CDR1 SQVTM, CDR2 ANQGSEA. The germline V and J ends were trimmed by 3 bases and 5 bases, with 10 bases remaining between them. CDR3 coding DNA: TGCAGCGTTGAGGAGGGCTCTACTGAAGCTTTCTTT. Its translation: CSVEEGSTEAFF.

The DNA for the CDR3 is TGTGCCAGCAGACGAGACTCCGTGGGGCCCCAGCATTTT. It yields the protein CASRRDSVGPQHF. The chain links TRBV6-5 to TRBJ1-5; no clear D. Trimming removed 6 bases at V and 9 bases at J, with 15 bases between. This CDR3 spans 13 amino acids. CDR1 is MNHEY, CDR2 SVGAGI, per germline.

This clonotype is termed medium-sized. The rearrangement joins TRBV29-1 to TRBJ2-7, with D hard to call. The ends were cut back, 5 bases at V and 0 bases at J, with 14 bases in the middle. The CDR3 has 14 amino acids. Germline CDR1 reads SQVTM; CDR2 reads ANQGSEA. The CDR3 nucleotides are TGCAGCGTTCCGGCCCGGAGATTCTCCTACGAGCAGTACGTC. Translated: CSVPARRFSYEQYV.

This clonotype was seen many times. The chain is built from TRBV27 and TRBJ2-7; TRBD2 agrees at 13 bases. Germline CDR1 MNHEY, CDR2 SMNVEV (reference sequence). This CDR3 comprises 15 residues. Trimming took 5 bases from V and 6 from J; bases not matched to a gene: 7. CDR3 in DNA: TGTGCCAGCAGTCCCGGGACTAGCGGGACCCTCGAGCAGTACGTC. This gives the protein CASSPGTSGTLEQYV.

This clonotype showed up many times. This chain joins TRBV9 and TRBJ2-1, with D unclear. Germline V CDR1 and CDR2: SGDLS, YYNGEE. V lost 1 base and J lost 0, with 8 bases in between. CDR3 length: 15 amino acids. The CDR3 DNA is TGTGCCAGCAGCGTAACGACGAGCTCCTACAATGAGCAGTTCTTC. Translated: CASSVTTSSYNEQFF.